The 24 T cell receptor beta chains listed next were all sequenced from one sample in a study of shared clonotypes between healthy human individuals. Here immunoSEQ multiplex PCR was the method, and the copy in TCRdb shows in-frame clones only, minus some. There are some 1,100,000 clones in the sample; about 80% occur only once, and about 0.52% lies in the top ten. The sequenced material came from memory CD4+ T cells from PBMCs. Subset indicated: CD45RA-negative fraction. Receptors originate from a man younger than 30 in good health. Some clones in this sample may be carry-over from other donors' samples.

This chain links TRBV9 with TRBJ2-7; D may be TRBD1 or TRBD2 (5 bases each). CDR1 SGDLS and CDR2 YYNGEE come from the germline V gene. The CDR3 is made up of 14 amino acids. V was cut by 1 base and J by 2 bases, with 10 bases left in between. The CDR3 reads CASSVSGLPYEQYF. CDR3 bases: TGTGCCAGCAGCGTATCGGGGCTACCCTACGAGCAGTACTTC.

The chain combines TRBV29-1 with TRBJ2-1; TRBD1 matches at 7 bases. From germline, CDR1 is SQVTM and CDR2 ANQGSEA. The junction had 12 bases not matched to a gene; V was cut back by 6 bases and J by 7 bases. The CDR3 sequence is 14 residues long. The CDR3 protein is CSVALRGKGNEQFF. CDR3 sequence (DNA): TGCAGCGTAGCACTCAGGGGGAAAGGGAATGAGCAGTTCTTC.

This clone turned up a few times. The rearrangement links TRBV5-1 to TRBJ2-6, with D hard to call. The CDR3 has 15 residues. V shed 4 bases and J shed 4 bases, with 12 bases lying between them. The germline V gene encodes CDR1 SGHRS and CDR2 YFSETQ. The CDR3 DNA follows: TGCGCCAGCAGCCCGGAACTCGTGGGGGCCAACGTCCTGACTTTC. It translates to CASSPELVGANVLTF.

V gene TRBV5-1 combines with J gene TRBJ2-5, with D perhaps matching TRBD1 (6 bases). The germline CDR1 and CDR2 sequences are SGHRS and YFSETQ. This CDR3 comprises 15 residues. The ends were cut back, 4 bases at V and 4 bases at J, with 17 bases in the middle. Here the CDR3 reads CASSLFKQGTETQYF. The CDR3 nucleotides read TGCGCCAGCAGCCTTTTTAAACAGGGAACAGAGACCCAGTACTTC. Full variable domain (remainder filled in from reference TRBV5-1 and TRBJ2-5): KAGVTQTPRYLIKTRGQQVTLSCSPISGHRSVSWYQQTPGQGLQFLFEYFSETQRNKGNFPGRFSGRQFSNSRSEMNVSTLELGDSALYLCASSLFKQGTETQYFGPGTRLLVL.

This rearrangement joins TRBV20-1 to TRBJ1-2; D remains ambiguous. V was clipped by 7 bases and J by 5 bases, with 11 bases between them. Germline V CDR1 and CDR2: DFQATT, SNEGSKA (reference sequence). The CDR3 consists of 11 residues. DNA of the CDR3: TGCAGTGGGAAAGTTCCTTATGGCTACACCTTC. It yields the protein CSGKVPYGYTF.

The chain recombines TRBV6-6 with TRBJ2-2; 9 bases match TRBD2. There are 12 residues in the CDR3. The J segment lost 8 bases and the V segment lost 10 bases, leaving 5 bases of the junction unmatched. Germline V gene data show CDR1 as MNHNY and CDR2 as SVGAGI (reference sequence). The CDR3 bases are TGTGCCACCGCTAGCGGGACGGGGGAGCTGTTTTTT. As protein: CATASGTGELFF.

The V and J genes are TRBV11-2 and TRBJ2-5; a possible D gene is TRBD2 (6 bases). The CDR3 runs to 14 residues. V dropped 5 bases and J dropped 5 bases, with 15 bases sitting between them. Germline V gene data show CDR1 as SGHAT and CDR2 as FQNNGV. The CDR3 sequence is CASSRPSGGETQYF. The CDR3 DNA reads as TGTGCCAGCAGCCGCCCGAGTGGGGGGGAGACCCAGTACTTC.

This chain joins TRBV7-2 and TRBJ2-1, with D hard to call. The V end lost 1 base, the J end lost 8 bases, and 6 bases lay between the germline ends. This CDR3 region has 12 residues. Germline CDR1 SGHTA, CDR2 FQGNSA. The DNA of the CDR3 is TGTGCCAGCAGCTTAGATTACGATGAGCAGTTCTTC. Its translation is CASSLDYDEQFF.

A note on this clone: This sample includes further DNA sequences coding for the same CDR3. The J gene is TRBJ2-5, the V gene TRBV18, with no clear D. The CDR3 contains 11 residues. Germline V gene data show CDR1 as KGHSH and CDR2 as LQKENI. Between the trimmed V and J ends, which lost 3 bases and 5 bases, there was a span of 4 bases. The CDR3: CASSPSETQYF. As DNA, the CDR3 is TGTGCCAGCTCACCGAGCGAGACCCAGTACTTC.

This clone was detected only once. DNA for the CDR3: TGTGCCAGCAGCTTAGTGGGATCAGATACGCAGTATTTT. Its translation: CASSLVGSDTQYF. The chain has TRBV7-9 and TRBJ2-3; D is ambiguous. Deletions cut 1 base from V and 4 bases from J, with 6 bases between. The CDR3 is 13 amino acids. Germline V lookup: CDR1 SEHNR, CDR2 FQNEAQ (reference sequence).

This clone has only a few counts. V and J are TRBV5-6 and TRBJ1-4; D gene ambiguous. The V gene lost 0 bases and the J gene lost 3 bases, with 12 bases spanning the gap. CDR1 is SGHDT and CDR2 is YYEEEE in the germline V gene. The CDR3 loop spans 16 amino acids. The CDR3 here is CASSLVGDRANEKLFF. The DNA of the CDR3 is TGTGCCAGCAGCTTGGTGGGTGATCGTGCTAATGAAAAACTGTTTTTT.

The chain employs TRBV5-1 and TRBJ2-6; possible D gene TRBD2, 5 bases. V lost 4 bases and J 2 bases, leaving 16 bases between the germline ends. The germline CDR1 and CDR2 sequences are SGHRS and YFSETQ. This CDR3 is 17 amino acids long. This CDR3 is CASSLRRTVAGANVLTF. In nucleotides, the CDR3 is TGCGCCAGCAGCCTTCGACGGACTGTCGCTGGGGCCAACGTCCTGACTTTC.

This clone occurred a few times. CDR3 protein: CASSNFLGDRGLGELFF. CDR3 nucleotide sequence: TGTGCCAGCAGCAACTTCCTAGGAGACAGGGGGCTTGGGGAGCTGTTTTTT. This chain joins TRBV21-1 and TRBJ2-2; the table's D call, TRBD1, has no DNA check behind it. TRBV21-1 represents a pseudogene. The CDR3 spans 17 residues.

Notes on this clone: A read error may account for a junction end that differs from germline. The chain recombines TRBV2 with TRBJ2-7; TRBD2 matches at 7 bases. From germline, CDR1 is SNHLY and CDR2 FYNNEI. The CDR3 runs 12 residues. The CDR3 region is CAPLGGSYEHYF. CDR3 coding DNA: TGTGCCCCTTTGGGGGGGTCCTACGAGCATTACTTC.

CDR3 DNA sequence: TGTGCCAGCAGCTTAGGCGGAGCGGGAGGGGGCACAGATACGCAGTATTTT. It translates to CASSLGGAGGGTDTQYF. The genes are TRBV13 and TRBJ2-3; 10 bases fit TRBD2. This CDR3 is built from 17 residues. J lost 1 base, V lost 0 bases, and 4 bases had no gene match. The germline V gene has CDR1 PRHDT and CDR2 FYEKMQ (reference sequence).

This chain links TRBV5-5 with TRBJ2-7; D is tentatively TRBD1 or TRBD2 (5 bases each). Trimming stripped 2 bases from V and 6 bases from J, with 9 bases between. From germline, CDR1 is SGHKS and CDR2 YYEKEE (reference sequence). There are 12 residues in the CDR3. CDR3 nucleotides: TGTGCCAGCAGCTTAACCGGGACCGAGCAGTACTTC. Its protein is CASSLTGTEQYF.

In its sample, this clone was seen once. The rearrangement joins TRBV5-6 to TRBJ2-5; D is unclear. The V end was cut by 4 bases, the J end by 1 base, with 17 bases between. This CDR3 has 16 residues. CDR1 is SGHDT and CDR2 is YYEEEE in the germline V gene. The CDR3 coding sequence is TGTGCCAGCAGCGGGTCTTCGGTTCGATCCCAAGAGACCCAGTACTTC. Protein: CASSGSSVRSQETQYF.

This rearrangement joins TRBV7-2 to TRBJ1-1; possible D gene TRBD1, 5 bases. The V end lost 3 bases, the J end lost 3 bases, and 11 bases lay between the germline ends. This CDR3 spans 14 amino acids. Germline CDR1 is SGHTA and CDR2 is FQGNSA. The CDR3 loop reads CASSLYGADTEAFF. The CDR3 coding sequence is TGTGCCAGCAGCTTGTATGGGGCCGACACTGAAGCTTTCTTT.

V usage is TRBV10-3 and J usage is TRBJ2-7, with 8 positions matching TRBD2. Losses at the gene ends were 7 bases for V and 4 bases for J; bases not matched to a gene: 9. Germline CDR1 is ENHRY and CDR2 is SYGVKD. CDR3 size: 14 residues. CDR3 sequence (DNA): TGTGCCATCACACCCGGGGGGGTGGGGTACGAGCAGTACTTC. As protein: CAITPGGVGYEQYF.

V usage is TRBV6-5 and J usage is TRBJ2-5; 9 positions agree with TRBD2. The V segment lost 5 bases and the J segment 1 base; nucleotides outside the gene matches: 5. The CDR3 has 15 amino acids. The germline V gene has CDR1 MNHEY and CDR2 SVGAGI. The CDR3 nucleotides are TGTGCCAGCAGTCCTAGCGGGAACTTCCAAGAGACCCAGTACTTC. Its translation is CASSPSGNFQETQYF.

This clone appeared a few times. This chain joins TRBV30 and TRBJ1-2, with unresolved D. The germline CDR1 and CDR2 sequences are GTSNPN and SVGIG (reference sequence). V lost 0 bases to trimming and J lost 0 bases, with 8 bases between them. This CDR3 spans 14 amino acids. The CDR3, as DNA: TGTGCCTGGAGTGTCCAGGCTTCTAACTATGGCTACACCTTC. Its translation: CAWSVQASNYGYTF.

The V call is TRBV6-1, the J call TRBJ1-5; 8 bases agree with TRBD1. Germline CDR1 MNHNS, CDR2 SASEGT. J lost 7 bases, V lost 7 bases, and 9 bases had no gene match. CDR3 length: 14 amino acids. In DNA, the CDR3 is TGTGCCAGCATCTTGGACAGGGCTGACCAGCCCCAGCATTTT. Its protein product is CASILDRADQPQHF.

The V and J genes are TRBV10-3 and TRBJ2-3, with D hard to call. This CDR3 spans 15 amino acids. From germline, CDR1 is ENHRY and CDR2 SYGVKD. Trimming cost V 0 bases and J 3 bases, with 10 bases left between them. For the CDR3, the DNA is TGTGCCATCAGTGAGTCGATCGTGGGAACAGATACGCAGTATTTT. Translation: CAISESIVGTDTQYF.

This sequence joins TRBV11-3 and TRBJ2-5; D is ambiguous. The germline V gene encodes CDR1 SGHNT and CDR2 YENEEA. V dropped 1 base and J dropped 4 bases, with 7 bases sitting between them. The CDR3 is 13 residues long. CDR3 nucleotide sequence: TGTGCCAGCAGCTTAGGGTTAGGAGAGACCCAGTACTTC. Its translation is CASSLGLGETQYF.